The 26 T cell receptor beta chains below were found in one sample sequenced in a study of blood T cell repertoires in COVID-19. Sequenced by immunoSEQ multiplex PCR; TCRdb stores in-frame clones only, minus some. The table has fewer than 300,000 clones, roughly 84% seen once. Sequenced sample: peripheral blood. These receptor sequences come from a human donor with COVID-19, enrolled during active disease. The donor label of this sample is uncertain.

This chain connects TRBV5-4 to TRBJ1-2, with 7 bases that match TRBD1. V lost 4 bases, J lost 7 bases, and 7 bases stayed unmatched. The germline V gene encodes CDR1 SGHNT and CDR2 YYREEE (reference sequence). This CDR3 has 13 residues. CDR3 sequence reads: CASSPGQQPGYTF. CDR3 bases: TGTGCCAGCAGCCCGGGACAGCAACCTGGCTACACCTTC.

CDR3 bases: TGCGCCAGCAGCCCGAGTCCGGGACAGGGGTCATTCGAAAAACTGTTTTTT. This translates into CASSPSPGQGSFEKLFF. This chain links TRBV4-1 with TRBJ1-4, with TRBD1 matching over 10 bases. The ends lost 4 bases at V and 8 bases at J; junction bases unmatched: 13. Germline CDR1 MGHRA, CDR2 YSYEKL. The length of the CDR3 is 17 residues.

As for this clone: This sample includes further DNA sequences coding for the same CDR3. V usage is TRBV19 and J usage is TRBJ1-2; D remains unclear. The germline CDR1 and CDR2 sequences are LNHDA and SQIVND (reference sequence). The CDR3 is made up of 12 amino acids. Between the trimmed V and J ends, which lost 4 bases and 2 bases, there was a span of 5 bases. The CDR3 spells CASSRQNYGYTF. CDR3 bases: TGTGCCAGTAGTAGGCAGAACTATGGCTACACCTTC.

V and J are TRBV24-1 and TRBJ1-1; D remains unclear. Germline CDR1 reads KGHDR; CDR2 reads SFDVKD. Deletions cut 3 bases from V and 5 bases from J, with 9 bases between. The CDR3 has 13 amino acids. The CDR3 region is CATSDAGGTEAFF. CDR3 bases: TGTGCCACCAGTGATGCAGGTGGGACTGAAGCTTTCTTT.

The chain is built from TRBV6-6 and TRBJ1-2, with D possibly TRBD1 on 5 matching bases. The CDR3 runs 14 residues. Germline CDR1 is MNHNY and CDR2 is SVGAGI (reference sequence). V was clipped by 6 bases and J by 8 bases, with 19 bases between them. The CDR3 DNA follows: TGTGCCAGCAGCCCCGGGTTATCCACAGGAGGCTACACCTTC. It translates to CASSPGLSTGGYTF.

This rearrangement joins TRBV9 to TRBJ1-1; no clear D gene. The CDR3 covers 14 residues. Trimming removed 3 bases from V and 4 bases from J, with 13 bases in between. Germline values: CDR1 SGDLS, CDR2 YYNGEE. Here the CDR3 reads CASSAYGGGTEAFF. CDR3 DNA: TGTGCCAGCAGCGCATATGGTGGCGGCACTGAAGCTTTCTTT.

CDR3 DNA sequence: TGTGCCAGCAACCAGGGGCCGGGATCACCCCTCCACTTT. Encoded protein: CASNQGPGSPLHF. The V gene is TRBV6-5, the J gene TRBJ1-6; D is possibly TRBD1 (6 bases). The CDR3 sequence is 13 residues long. Germline CDR1 is MNHEY and CDR2 is SVGAGI. Deletions cut 7 bases from V and 10 bases from J, with 14 bases between.

The J gene is TRBJ1-4, the V gene TRBV5-1, with D possibly being TRBD1 (5 bases). The CDR3 covers 13 residues. V lost 4 bases to trimming and J lost 7 bases, with 11 bases between them. The germline CDR1 and CDR2 sequences are SGHRS and YFSETQ. The CDR3 loop is CASSQDQGEKLFF. As DNA, the CDR3 is TGCGCCAGCAGCCAAGACCAGGGTGAAAAACTGTTTTTT.

The chain couples TRBV12-3 or TRBV12-4 to TRBJ1-1; D gene unclear. V dropped 5 bases and J dropped 6 bases, with 13 bases sitting between them. CDR3 length: 13 residues. CDR3 residues: CASSGQVRAEAFF. The CDR3 DNA reads as TGTGCCAGCAGTGGTCAGGTGCGCGCTGAAGCTTTCTTT.

The V and J genes are TRBV4-1 and TRBJ2-3; a weak D match, TRBD2 (5 bases). CDR3 length: 14 amino acids. The V end was cut by 6 bases, the J end by 1 base, with 11 bases between. Germline lookup yields CDR1 MGHRA and CDR2 YSYEKL. As DNA, the CDR3 is TGCGCCAGCAGGCTACTAGAGCGCACAGATACGCAGTATTTT. This codes for CASRLLERTDTQYF.

The chain employs TRBV19 and TRBJ1-2; D gene ambiguous. Germline CDR1 and CDR2: LNHDA and SQIVND (reference sequence). The CDR3 spans 12 residues. Trimming stripped 9 bases from V and 3 bases from J, with 11 bases between. The CDR3 coding sequence is TGTGCCAGCGGCGACTTGTACTATGGCTACACCTTC. This translates into CASGDLYYGYTF.

This chain uses TRBV19 with TRBJ2-2; 13 bases agree with TRBD2. This CDR3 comprises 17 residues. Germline V gene lookup returns CDR1 LNHDA and CDR2 SQIVND (reference sequence). V dropped 3 bases and J dropped 2; count of bases not matched to a gene: 3. CDR3 nucleotides: TGTGCCAGTAGTATCCAGGGACTAGCGGGAAACACCGGGGAGCTGTTTTTT. Its protein is CASSIQGLAGNTGELFF.

The chain recombines TRBV2 with TRBJ2-2; the D gene is possibly TRBD2 (6 bases). Germline V gene lookup returns CDR1 SNHLY and CDR2 FYNNEI. The CDR3 has 15 residues. The ends were cut back, 6 bases at V and 3 bases at J, with 14 bases in the middle. The CDR3 DNA sequence: TGTGCCAGCAGCGCCTCGGGGGTGCACACCGGGGAGCTGTTTTTT. Protein product: CASSASGVHTGELFF.

The rearrangement links TRBV28 to TRBJ2-1; 12 bases fit TRBD2. Germline V gene sequence: CDR1 MDHEN, CDR2 SYDVKM. Trimming cost V 5 bases and J 10 bases; bases outside gene matches: 12. The CDR3 is made up of 16 amino acids. The CDR3 region is CASSGLAGPAGSEQFF. CDR3 in DNA: TGTGCCAGCAGTGGACTAGCGGGACCTGCCGGGTCGGAGCAGTTCTTC.

J is TRBJ2-1 and V is TRBV19; D gene ambiguous. The CDR3 has 12 residues. CDR1 is LNHDA and CDR2 is SQIVND in the germline V gene (reference sequence). V lost 3 bases and J lost 5, with 5 bases in between. CDR3 DNA: TGTGCCAGTAGTATCCTCGACAATGAGCAGTTCTTC. Translating it yields CASSILDNEQFF.

This chain connects TRBV5-1 to TRBJ1-5; D might be TRBD1 (5 bases). V dropped 0 bases and J dropped 7 bases, with 11 bases sitting between them. In germline, CDR1 is SGHRS, CDR2 YFSETQ. This CDR3 is 14 amino acids long. The CDR3 loop is CASSLAQGGQPQHF. DNA of the CDR3: TGCGCCAGCAGCTTGGCCCAGGGAGGCCAGCCCCAGCATTTT.

In DNA, the CDR3 is TGTGCCTGGAGGGGTCGGACAGGGGGCTGGGAAGCTGAAGCTTTCTTT. Translation gives CAWRGRTGGWEAEAFF. The chain carries TRBV30 and TRBJ1-1; 11 bases fit TRBD1. With V trimmed by 3 bases and J by 6 bases, 12 bases remained unmatched. The CDR3 loop spans 16 amino acids. Germline CDR1 reads GTSNPN; CDR2 reads SVGIG (reference sequence).

This chain joins TRBV28 and TRBJ2-7, with TRBD1 as a possible D gene (6 bases). The germline V gene has CDR1 MDHEN and CDR2 SYDVKM. The CDR3 is 15 amino acids. The ends were cut back, 4 bases at V and 3 bases at J, with 16 bases in the middle. CDR3 DNA: TGTGCCAGCAGTTCTCCTCCCGGGACACTCTACGAGCAGTACTTC. Its protein is CASSSPPGTLYEQYF.

The rearrangement joins TRBV29-1 to TRBJ1-1; possibly TRBD1 for D (5 bases). This CDR3 contains 15 residues. The V end was cut by 4 bases, the J end by 3 bases, with 18 bases between. The germline V gene encodes CDR1 SQVTM and CDR2 ANQGSEA. For the CDR3, the DNA is TGCAGCGTTGGGCTGTCCCTCAGGGTCGACACTGAAGCTTTCTTT. Translating it yields CSVGLSLRVDTEAFF.

The V call is TRBV5-1, the J call TRBJ1-6, with 8 bases aligning to TRBD1. Germline CDR1 and CDR2: SGHRS and YFSETQ. CDR3 length: 13 amino acids. Trimming took 2 bases from V and 9 from J; bases not matched to a gene: 1. This CDR3 is CASSFDRGSPLHF. The CDR3 coding sequence is TGCGCCAGCAGCTTCGACAGGGGTTCACCCCTCCACTTT.

The sample holds a few counts of this clone. This rearrangement joins TRBV19 to TRBJ1-2; TRBD1 aligns across 9 bases. Germline CDR1 is LNHDA and CDR2 is SQIVND (reference sequence). V shed 6 bases, J shed 0 bases, and the junction held 8 bases outside the gene matches. The CDR3 is 16 amino acids. The CDR3 here is CASRPTGGDTNYGYTF. CDR3 nucleotide sequence: TGTGCCAGTAGACCGACAGGGGGAGATACTAACTATGGCTACACCTTC.

The rearrangement joins TRBV3-1 (or the pseudogene TRBV3-2) to TRBJ1-4; D is undetermined. CDR1 and CDR2 (germline): LGHDT, YNNKEL (reference sequence). CDR3 length: 13 residues. Trimming took off 8 bases at V and 2 bases at J, with 9 bases between the two ends. CDR3 residues: CASGGWTNEKLFF. The DNA for the CDR3 is TGTGCCAGCGGCGGGTGGACTAATGAAAAACTGTTTTTT.

This chain connects TRBV29-1 to TRBJ2-5; 8 nucleotides align to TRBD2. The CDR3 is 14 residues long. Germline CDR1 is SQVTM and CDR2 is ANQGSEA. Unmatched junction bases numbered 6, after V lost 2 bases and J lost 4 bases. CDR3 sequence reads: CSVESLAGIETQYF. Here the CDR3 DNA reads TGCAGCGTTGAATCGCTAGCGGGTATAGAGACCCAGTACTTC.

The chain joins TRBV19 to TRBJ1-1, with D maybe TRBD1 (6 bases). The ends were cut back, 4 bases at V and 0 bases at J, with 9 bases in the middle. The CDR3 extends over 14 amino acids. Germline V gene data show CDR1 as LNHDA and CDR2 as SQIVND (reference sequence). CDR3 in amino acids: CASSTTGMNTEAFF. The DNA for the CDR3 is TGTGCCAGTAGTACCACAGGGATGAACACTGAAGCTTTCTTT.

The chain recombines TRBV28 with TRBJ1-1; 7 bases are a match to TRBD1. The CDR3 is made up of 17 amino acids. Germline loops: CDR1 MDHEN, CDR2 SYDVKM. J gave up 0 bases and V 7 bases, and 14 bases lay outside the gene matches. The CDR3 spells CASTPQGAGGLNTEAFF. Here the CDR3 DNA reads TGTGCCAGCACCCCACAAGGGGCAGGGGGGTTGAACACTGAAGCTTTCTTT.

This clone was observed a handful of times. The CDR3 bases are TGCGCCAGCAGCCAAGAACTGTTAGGGACAGGGTATGGCTACACCTTC. It specifies CASSQELLGTGYGYTF. This chain links TRBV4-1 with TRBJ1-2, with 9 nucleotides matching TRBD1. Germline CDR1 and CDR2: MGHRA and YSYEKL. The CDR3 runs to 16 residues. J lost 5 bases, V lost 0 bases, and 7 bases had no gene match.